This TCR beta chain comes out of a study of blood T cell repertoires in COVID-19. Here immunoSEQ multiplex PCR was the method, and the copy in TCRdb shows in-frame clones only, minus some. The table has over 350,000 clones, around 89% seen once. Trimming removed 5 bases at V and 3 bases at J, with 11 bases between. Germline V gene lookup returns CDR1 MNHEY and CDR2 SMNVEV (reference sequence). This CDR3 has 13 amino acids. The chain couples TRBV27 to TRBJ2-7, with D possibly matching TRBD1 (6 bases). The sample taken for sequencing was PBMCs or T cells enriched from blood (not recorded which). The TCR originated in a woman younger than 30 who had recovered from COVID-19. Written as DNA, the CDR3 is TGTGCCAGCAGTCAAGGACAGTTCTACGAGCAGTACTTC. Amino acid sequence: CASSQGQFYEQYF.